What follows are 27 T cell receptor beta chains derived from one specimen sequenced in a study of blood T cell repertoires in COVID-19. TCRdb keeps only in-frame clones here, not all; method: immunoSEQ multiplex PCR. The profile shows more than 100,000 clones, over 70% of them singletons. Sequencing used peripheral blood. The source of these receptors is a man in his fifties or sixties with active COVID-19.

The chain carries TRBV6-4 and TRBJ1-6, with 10 bases matching TRBD1. The CDR3 contains 14 residues. J lost 6 bases, V lost 6 bases, and 2 bases had no gene match. Germline assignment: CDR1 MRHNA and CDR2 SNTAGT. CDR3 DNA sequence: TGTGCCAGCAGGGGACAGGGGATTAATTCACCCCTCCACTTT. Protein product: CASRGQGINSPLHF.

This clone was recorded only once. The V and J genes are TRBV5-6 and TRBJ2-5, with TRBD1 identical over 8 bases. Germline assignment: CDR1 SGHDT and CDR2 YYEEEE. The V segment lost 3 bases and the J segment 4 bases; nucleotides outside the gene matches: 8. The CDR3 extends over 15 amino acids. The DNA for the CDR3 is TGTGCCAGCAGCTCCCGGACAGGGAGATTAGAGACCCAGTACTTC. It codes for CASSSRTGRLETQYF.

This clone was seen a handful of times. The chain combines TRBV18 with TRBJ2-7; a possible D gene is TRBD2 (5 bases). Germline lookup yields CDR1 KGHSH and CDR2 LQKENI. The CDR3 is 15 residues long. Trimming left V 0 bases short and J 2 bases short, with 11 bases between. CDR3 nucleotides: TGTGCCAGCTCACCACCCGCCAGGACTGCCTACGAGCAGTACTTC. Its protein product is CASSPPARTAYEQYF.

The rearrangement links TRBV12-3 or TRBV12-4 to TRBJ1-1; a weak D match, TRBD1 (5 bases). With 5 bases removed from V and 4 bases from J, the gap between germline ends came to 11 bases. The CDR3 has 13 residues. CDR3 DNA: TGTGCCAGCAGTCCCCGCAGGGTCACTGAAGCTTTCTTT. Translation: CASSPRRVTEAFF.

The chain is built from TRBV10-3 and TRBJ2-3; tentatively, D is TRBD1 (7 bases). Germline CDR1 and CDR2: ENHRY and SYGVKD. Between the trimmed V and J ends, which lost 4 bases and 3 bases, there was a span of 17 bases. This CDR3 has 16 residues. CDR3 amino acids: CAISVSSGGRTDTQYF. DNA for the CDR3: TGTGCCATCAGTGTTAGTTCAGGGGGGCGAACAGATACGCAGTATTTT.

This chain uses TRBV10-3 with TRBJ2-7, with D possibly being TRBD1 (5 bases). This CDR3 comprises 11 residues. Germline V gene lookup returns CDR1 ENHRY and CDR2 SYGVKD. The V end lost 8 bases, the J end lost 6 bases, and 11 bases lay between the germline ends. CDR3 DNA: TGTGCCATCTCACAGGTTGGCGAGCAGTACTTC. Protein: CAISQVGEQYF.

The chain is built from TRBV24-1 and TRBJ2-5, with D perhaps TRBD1 (5 bases). The V and J ends lost 2 bases and 2 bases respectively, with 14 bases between them. CDR1 is KGHDR and CDR2 is SFDVKD in the germline V gene. The CDR3 is 16 residues long. This CDR3 is CATSDSSDSLQETQYF. The CDR3 nucleotides are TGTGCCACCAGTGATTCATCAGACAGCCTTCAAGAGACCCAGTACTTC.

V gene TRBV6-1 combines with J gene TRBJ2-2, with D perhaps TRBD1 (6 bases). The CDR3 has 15 residues. The germline V and J ends were trimmed by 2 bases and 1 base, with 8 bases remaining between them. Germline V gene data show CDR1 as MNHNS and CDR2 as SASEGT. CDR3 sequence reads: CASSEQDRNTGELFF. DNA of the CDR3: TGTGCCAGCAGTGAACAGGACAGGAACACCGGGGAGCTGTTTTTT.

This clone appeared a single time. A read error may produce the germline difference seen at one junction end. This chain connects TRBV7-7 to TRBJ2-1; TRBD1 is a possible D gene (6 bases). Germline-derived CDR1 and CDR2 are SSHAT and FNYEAQ (reference sequence). The CDR3 totals 14 residues. CDR3 coding DNA: TGTGCTAGCAGCTTGCTGGGGGCTTACAATGAGCAGTTCTTC. It translates to CASSLLGAYNEQFF. Drawing the rest from reference TRBV7-7 and TRBJ2-1, the complete variable domain is GAGVSQSPRYKVTKRGQDVTLRCDPISSHATLYWYQQALGQGPEFLTYFNYEAQPDKSGLPSDRFSAERPEGSISTLTIQRTEQRDSAMYRCASSLLGAYNEQFFGPGTRLTVL.

This rearrangement joins TRBV15 to TRBJ1-1, with D possibly TRBD1 on 5 matching bases. This CDR3 is built from 13 residues. V was clipped by 1 base and J by 4 bases, with 7 bases between them. CDR1 and CDR2 from the germline V gene are LNHNV and YYDKDF (reference sequence). The DNA for the CDR3 is TGTGCCACCAGCAGAGGGCAGGGCACTGAAGCTTTCTTT. The encoded protein is CATSRGQGTEAFF. The full variable domain, with the rest looked up from reference TRBV15 and TRBJ1-1, is DAMVIQNPRYQVTQFGKPVTLSCSQTLNHNVMYWYQQKSSQAPKLLFHYYDKDFNNEADTPDNFQSRRPNTSFCFLDIRSPGLGDTAMYLCATSRGQGTEAFFGQGTRLTVV.

As DNA, the CDR3 is TGTGCCAGCAGCGGACTTTCAGATACGCAGTATTTT. Translating gives CASSGLSDTQYF. The chain has TRBV5-5 and TRBJ2-3, with a tentative D call TRBD2 (5 bases). Germline loops: CDR1 SGHKS, CDR2 YYEKEE (reference sequence). The CDR3 is 12 residues long. Trimming stripped 4 bases from V and 4 bases from J, with 7 bases between. Complete variable domain (other parts from reference TRBV5-5 and TRBJ2-3): DAGVTQSPTHLIKTRGQQVTLRCSPISGHKSVSWYQQVLGQGPQFIFQYYEKEERGRGNFPDRFSARQFPNYSSELNVNALLLGDSALYLCASSGLSDTQYFGPGTRLTVL.

This rearrangement joins TRBV7-9 to TRBJ2-2; D is perhaps TRBD2 (6 bases). V was shortened by 2 bases and J by 3 bases, with 13 bases between the two germline ends. Germline V lookup: CDR1 SEHNR, CDR2 FQNEAQ (reference sequence). The CDR3 runs to 16 residues. CDR3 loop: CASSLSGGEHTGELFF. The CDR3, as DNA: TGTGCCAGCAGCTTAAGTGGCGGGGAGCACACCGGGGAGCTGTTTTTT.

The chain links TRBV6-6 to TRBJ2-7, with 7 bases aligning to TRBD1. The CDR3 spans 13 residues. The V segment lost 6 bases and the J segment 4 bases; nucleotides outside the gene matches: 6. CDR1 is MNHNY and CDR2 is SVGAGI in the germline V gene (reference sequence). CDR3 DNA: TGTGCCAGCAGACCCGGGACAGCTTACGAGCAGTACTTC. Amino acids: CASRPGTAYEQYF.

The chain uses TRBV18 and TRBJ2-3, with D possibly TRBD2 on 6 matching bases. V was shortened by 4 bases and J by 4 bases, with 12 bases between the two germline ends. The CDR3 is 14 residues long. Per the germline V gene, CDR1 is KGHSH and CDR2 is LQKENI. The CDR3 reads CASSRGTPADTQYF. CDR3 DNA sequence: TGTGCCAGCTCACGCGGGACTCCCGCAGATACGCAGTATTTT.

The chain joins TRBV6-5 to TRBJ2-1; the match to TRBD2 covers 11 bases. J was trimmed by 4 bases and V by 5 bases; bases with no gene match: 4. From germline, CDR1 is MNHEY and CDR2 SVGAGI. This CDR3 is built from 15 residues. The CDR3 DNA is TGTGCCAGCAGTCGGGGACTAGCGGATTACAATGAGCAGTTCTTC. Protein product: CASSRGLADYNEQFF.

The chain combines TRBV7-9 with TRBJ2-3; 10 bases map to TRBD2. With 1 base clipped from V and 9 bases from J, the junction kept 7 bases outside the gene matches. The germline CDR1 and CDR2 sequences are SEHNR and FQNEAQ (reference sequence). The CDR3 contains 15 residues. The CDR3, as DNA: TGTGCCAGCAGCTTAGGTAGCGGGGGGCCGGGGACGCAGTATTTT. Translating gives CASSLGSGGPGTQYF.

This chain links TRBV4-2 with TRBJ2-1, with 8 bases lining up with TRBD2. The CDR3 runs to 19 residues. CDR1 and CDR2 (germline): LGHNA, YNFKEQ. Germline trimming cut 0 bases from V and 4 bases from J; bases unmatched to any gene: 14. CDR3 coding DNA: TGTGCCAGCAGCCAAGAAGCGAGCGGGGGTCCCCGGAGTTACAATGAGCAGTTCTTC. Protein sequence: CASSQEASGGPRSYNEQFF.

The V call is TRBV4-1, the J call TRBJ2-5; 8 bases line up with TRBD1. Germline V gives CDR1 MGHRA, CDR2 YSYEKL. The CDR3 runs to 14 residues. The junction had 5 bases not matched to a gene; V was cut back by 5 bases and J by 3 bases. CDR3 in DNA: TGCGCCAGCAGCTATACAGGGGGAAAAGAGACCCAGTACTTC. This gives the protein CASSYTGGKETQYF.

V usage is TRBV27 and J usage is TRBJ2-3, with 8 bases matching TRBD2. Trimming removed 6 bases from V and 3 bases from J; junction bases left unmatched: 2. This CDR3 spans 13 amino acids. CDR1 MNHEY and CDR2 SMNVEV come from the germline V gene (reference sequence). CDR3 region: CASRERGTDTQYF. In DNA form, the CDR3 reads TGTGCCAGCAGAGAGCGGGGGACAGATACGCAGTATTTT.

The V gene is TRBV5-4, the J gene TRBJ1-4; weak D call: TRBD1 (5 bases). Germline CDR1 is SGHNT and CDR2 is YYREEE (reference sequence). The V and J ends lost 0 bases and 8 bases respectively, with 14 bases between them. The CDR3 loop spans 15 amino acids. The CDR3: CASSLAGAADEKLFF. The CDR3 nucleotides read TGTGCCAGCAGCTTGGCTGGGGCGGCGGACGAAAAACTGTTTTTT.

The chain has TRBV18 and TRBJ1-2; 10 positions match TRBD1. CDR1 and CDR2 (germline): KGHSH, LQKENI. With V trimmed by 4 bases and J by 2 bases, 1 base remained unmatched. The CDR3 consists of 14 residues. The CDR3 reads CASSQGQGNYGYTF. The CDR3 DNA reads TGTGCCAGCTCACAGGGACAGGGGAACTATGGCTACACCTTC.

CDR3 loop: CASSSPGTGNEQFF. The DNA of the CDR3 is TGTGCCAGCAGCTCCCCAGGGACAGGGAATGAGCAGTTCTTC. The chain combines TRBV3-1 (or the pseudogene TRBV3-2) with TRBJ2-1; 9 bases match TRBD1. This CDR3 region has 14 residues. The trim removed 5 bases at V and 7 bases at J, leaving 6 bases unmatched. The V gene's germline CDR1 is LGHDT and CDR2 YNNKEL (reference sequence).

This clone was seen a single time. The chain is built from TRBV19 and TRBJ1-6; D call uncertain. V was pared by 9 bases and J by 0 bases, with 15 bases between. Looked up from germline, CDR1 is LNHDA and CDR2 is SQIVND (reference sequence). The CDR3 consists of 16 residues. The CDR3 reads CASRTSGSSYNSPLHF. The CDR3 DNA reads TGTGCCAGCAGAACCTCGGGGAGCTCCTATAATTCACCCCTCCACTTT.

The V call is TRBV5-4, the J call TRBJ1-2; TRBD1 agrees at 12 bases. The CDR3 covers 15 residues. J lost 8 bases, V lost 4 bases, and 9 bases had no gene match. Germline loops: CDR1 SGHNT, CDR2 YYREEE (reference sequence). As DNA, the CDR3 is TGTGCCAGCAGCGATTCGGGACAGGGGGCGAGAGGCTACACCTTC. Translated: CASSDSGQGARGYTF.

The gene calls are TRBV18 and TRBJ1-2; no definite D call. The V gene lost 4 bases and the J gene lost 5 bases, with 17 bases spanning the gap. Germline assignment: CDR1 KGHSH and CDR2 LQKENI. The CDR3 extends over 15 amino acids. The CDR3 region has the DNA TGTGCCAGCTCACTAAGCCGGGTTCGGTGGTATGGCTACACCTTC. This codes for CASSLSRVRWYGYTF.

The J gene is TRBJ2-5, the V gene TRBV29-1, with D tentatively TRBD1 (5 bases). Germline V gives CDR1 SQVTM, CDR2 ANQGSEA. V dropped 1 base and J dropped 3 bases, with 12 bases sitting between them. CDR3 length equals 14 residues. CDR3 sequence reads: CSVEATGGKETQYF. The CDR3 nucleotides are TGCAGCGTTGAAGCCACAGGCGGAAAAGAGACCCAGTACTTC.

The chain is built from TRBV2 and TRBJ1-5; TRBD1 might be the D (5 bases). The CDR3 totals 14 residues. V lost 7 bases and J 0 bases, leaving 10 bases between the germline ends. Per the germline V gene, CDR1 is SNHLY and CDR2 is FYNNEI. The CDR3 nucleotides are TGTGCCAGCACCCGACAGAATAGCAATCAGCCCCAGCATTTT. Encoded protein: CASTRQNSNQPQHF.